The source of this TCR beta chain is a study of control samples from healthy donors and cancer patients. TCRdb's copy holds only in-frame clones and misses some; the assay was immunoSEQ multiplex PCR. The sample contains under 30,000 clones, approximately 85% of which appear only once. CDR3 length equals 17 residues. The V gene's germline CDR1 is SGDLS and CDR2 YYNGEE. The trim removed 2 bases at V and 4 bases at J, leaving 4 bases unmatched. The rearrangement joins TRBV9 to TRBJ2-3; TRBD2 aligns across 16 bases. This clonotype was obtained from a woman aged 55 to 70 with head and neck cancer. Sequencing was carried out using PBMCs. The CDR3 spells CASSVGTSGRAADTQYF. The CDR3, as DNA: TGTGCCAGCAGCGTCGGGACTAGCGGGAGGGCTGCAGATACGCAGTATTTT.